Below are 21 T cell receptor beta chains sequenced from a single sample in a study of regulatory T cells in long-lasting Graves disease. Time point denoted: persistent/refractory GD, antithyroid drugs over 5 years with positive TRAb. Extracted RNA from PBMCs served as the source of the TCR library. Sequencing libraries for TCR beta were prepared with iRepertoire HTBI primers and Arm-PCR of CDR3 regions. Each CDR3 protein gets one entry after TCRdb re-called the multiplex PCR reads with MiXCR. This sample has more than 350,000 distinct CDR3 sequences, with 21% found just once. This material consisted of peripheral blood mononuclear cells (PBMCs), taken when the disease was refractory, from a patient treated with antithyroid drugs. These receptors were taken from a female donor with Graves disease.

This clonotype was counted only a few times. The chain carries TRBV29-1 and TRBJ1-2; no clear D. V lost 7 bases to trimming and J lost 8 bases, with 14 bases between them. This CDR3 has 11 amino acids. The germline V gene encodes CDR1 SQVTM and CDR2 ANQGSEA. CDR3 in DNA: TGCAGCGCCGGGGAGGGCCGGGGCTACACCTTC. Translation: CSAGEGRGYTF. Based on the CDR3 plus reference TRBV29-1 and TRBJ1-2, the full variable domain is SAVISQKPSRDICQRGTSLTIQCQVDSQVTMMFWYRQQPGQSLTLIATANQGSEATYESGFVIDKFPISRPNLTFSTLTVSNMSPEDSSIYLCSAGEGRGYTFGSGTRLTVV.

A word on this clonotype: Just one base apart from a much larger clone, this may be a read error. This chain connects TRBV6-2 or TRBV6-3 to TRBJ2-6; maybe TRBD1 (5 bases). This CDR3 spans 14 amino acids. CDR1 is MNHEY and CDR2 is SVGEGT in the germline V gene. DNA for the CDR3: TGTGCCAGCAGTCAGGTCCCTGGGGCCAACGCCCTGACTTTC. This codes for CASSQVPGANALTF.

Only a few counts were recorded for this clonotype. The chain carries TRBV6-2 or TRBV6-3 and TRBJ2-7; D remains ambiguous. V was cut by 0 bases and J by 2 bases, with 11 bases left in between. CDR1 is MNHEY and CDR2 is SVGEGT in the germline V gene. The CDR3 contains 15 residues. CDR3 in amino acids: CASSYSFGSAYEQYF. CDR3 sequence (DNA): TGTGCCAGCAGTTACTCGTTCGGGTCCGCCTACGAGCAGTACTTC.

This clonotype was observed a few times. V and J are TRBV20-1 and TRBJ1-5, with a possible D match to TRBD1 (5 bases). Germline CDR1 DFQATT, CDR2 SNEGSKA (reference sequence). V was trimmed by 0 bases and J by 4 bases, leaving 10 bases between them. This CDR3 is 14 amino acids long. The CDR3 protein is CSARDWGENQPQHF. DNA of the CDR3: TGCAGTGCTAGAGATTGGGGCGAGAATCAGCCCCAGCATTTT.

The chain has TRBV10-3 and TRBJ1-6; D not certain. Germline CDR1 reads ENHRY; CDR2 reads SYGVKD. This CDR3 comprises 15 residues. Trimming removed 0 bases at V and 6 bases at J, with 9 bases between. CDR3 bases: TGTGCCATCAGTGAGTCCGGAGGGTCTAATTCACCCCTCCACTTT. This gives the protein CAISESGGSNSPLHF.

This clonotype was observed many times. V usage is TRBV28 and J usage is TRBJ1-1; TRBD1 agrees at 8 bases. CDR3 length: 15 residues. CDR1 and CDR2 (germline): MDHEN, SYDVKM. The trim removed 3 bases at V and 1 base at J, leaving 4 bases unmatched. The CDR3 nucleotides are TGTGCCAGCAGTTTGCAGGGGGCGCCGAACACTGAAGCTTTCTTT. It is translated as CASSLQGAPNTEAFF.

The chain links TRBV10-3 to TRBJ2-7, with 11 bases identical to TRBD1. V shed 10 bases, J shed 4 bases, and the junction held 9 bases outside the gene matches. CDR1 is ENHRY and CDR2 is SYGVKD in the germline V gene. The CDR3 covers 14 residues. The CDR3 sequence is CATLPGTGGYEQYF. In DNA form, the CDR3 reads TGTGCCACCCTACCCGGGACAGGGGGTTACGAGCAGTACTTC.

This clonotype came up many times. The chain joins TRBV12-3 or TRBV12-4 to TRBJ1-5; D gene uncertain. The CDR3 is made up of 13 amino acids. Trimming cost V 3 bases and J 6 bases, with 9 bases left between them. CDR3 loop: CASSFSEFQPQHF. The CDR3 nucleotides read TGTGCCAGCAGTTTTTCGGAGTTTCAGCCCCAGCATTTT.

A few counts support this clonotype. This chain joins TRBV18 and TRBJ1-2, with D possibly TRBD1 on 5 matching bases. The V and J ends lost 3 bases and 4 bases respectively, with 15 bases between them. This CDR3 contains 15 residues. The germline gives CDR1 KGHSH, CDR2 LQKENI. CDR3 sequence reads: CASSPPQGQGYGYTF. The CDR3 region has the DNA TGTGCCAGCTCACCCCCGCAGGGTCAGGGCTATGGCTACACCTTC.

This clonotype came up a few times. This chain links TRBV12-3 or TRBV12-4 with TRBJ2-7, with D maybe TRBD2 (6 bases). The CDR3 has 16 amino acids. The V and J ends lost 2 bases and 7 bases respectively, with 21 bases between them. Here the CDR3 reads CASSLTSGENRWEQYF. The CDR3 DNA reads TGTGCCAGCAGTTTAACCTCGGGGGAGAATCGGTGGGAGCAGTACTTC.

This clonotype was seen repeatedly, ten times or more. The chain has TRBV12-3 or TRBV12-4 and TRBJ2-7; 9 bases match TRBD1. This CDR3 contains 17 residues. Trimming cost V 3 bases and J 2 bases; bases outside gene matches: 11. CDR3: CASSFSPPRQGAYEQYF. The DNA of the CDR3 is TGTGCCAGCAGTTTCTCTCCTCCGAGACAGGGGGCCTACGAGCAGTACTTC.

This clonotype was recorded many times. The chain couples TRBV29-1 to TRBJ1-1; D is possibly TRBD1 (5 bases). Germline CDR1 reads SQVTM; CDR2 reads ANQGSEA. This CDR3 is built from 13 residues. Trimming shortened V by 5 bases and J by 4 bases, and 14 bases separated the two germline ends. The DNA for the CDR3 is TGCAGCGTTAGGACAAGCGCGGTCACTGAAGCTTTCTTT. It yields the protein CSVRTSAVTEAFF.

This clonotype was detected only a few times. The rearrangement links TRBV5-1 to TRBJ2-7; D not certain. In germline, CDR1 is SGHRS, CDR2 YFSETQ. This CDR3 is 14 amino acids long. Trimming removed 0 bases at V and 2 bases at J, with 9 bases between. CDR3 coding DNA: TGCGCCAGCAGCTTGGTTGCCCGGCCCTACGAGCAGTACTTC. Amino acid sequence: CASSLVARPYEQYF.

About this clonotype itself: A far larger clone is one nucleotide away, so this likely arose from a read error. The V gene is TRBV6-4, the J gene TRBJ1-2, with D perhaps TRBD1 (6 bases). Trimming pared 7 bases from V and 8 bases from J, leaving 23 bases between. Germline V gene data show CDR1 as MRHNA and CDR2 as SNTAGT. The CDR3 contains 15 residues. The CDR3 reads CASIRLTSRGFGYTF. CDR3 sequence (DNA): TGTGCCAGCATCAGGTTGACCAGCAGGGGTTTCGGCTACACCTTC.

The chain is built from TRBV7-9 and TRBJ1-6; D might be TRBD1 (6 bases). The CDR3 loop spans 14 amino acids. Trimming shortened V by 3 bases and J by 9 bases, and 12 bases separated the two germline ends. The germline gives CDR1 SEHNR, CDR2 FQNEAQ (reference sequence). CDR3 in amino acids: CASSFGGQGSPLHF. The CDR3 region has the DNA TGTGCCAGCAGCTTCGGGGGGCAGGGTTCACCCCTCCACTTT.

This clonotype was picked up many times. The chain is built from TRBV6-5 and TRBJ2-7, with TRBD2 matching over 9 bases. With 4 bases clipped from V and 3 bases from J, the junction kept 4 bases outside the gene matches. The CDR3 has 14 amino acids. Germline CDR1 MNHEY, CDR2 SVGAGI. CDR3 loop: CASSLAGAFYEQYF. The DNA of the CDR3 is TGTGCCAGCAGTTTAGCGGGAGCGTTCTACGAGCAGTACTTC.

In this sample, this clonotype turned up a few times. This chain links TRBV20-1 with TRBJ2-3; 7 positions match TRBD1. V lost 8 bases, J lost 4 bases, and 0 bases stayed unmatched. This CDR3 has 10 amino acids. CDR1 is DFQATT, CDR2 SNEGSKA, per germline (reference sequence). The CDR3 DNA is TGCAGTCAGGGGGCAGATACGCAGTATTTT. It specifies CSQGADTQYF.

At least ten counts were recorded for this clonotype. This chain links TRBV6-2 or TRBV6-3 with TRBJ2-7; 11 bases align to TRBD2. Germline V gene data show CDR1 as MNHEY and CDR2 as SVGEGT. This CDR3 contains 15 residues. J was trimmed by 7 bases and V by 6 bases; bases with no gene match: 11. The CDR3 nucleotides read TGTGCCAGCAGCAAGGAGGGGCTAGCGGGAGGAGAGCAGTACTTC. Encoded protein: CASSKEGLAGGEQYF.

This clonotype was observed at least ten times. CDR3 amino acids: CASNPLGGGYEKLFF. The CDR3 nucleotides read TGTGCCAGTAACCCCCTCGGGGGGGGCTATGAAAAACTGTTTTTT. V usage is TRBV19 and J usage is TRBJ1-4; perhaps TRBD1 as D (6 bases). The V end was cut by 7 bases, the J end by 6 bases, with 18 bases between. From germline, CDR1 is LNHDA and CDR2 SQIVND (reference sequence). The CDR3 runs to 15 residues.

This clonotype has ten or more counts. CDR3 in amino acids: CASSLTGFRRVAYEQYF. Here the CDR3 DNA reads TGTGCCAGCAGTTTAACAGGGTTTCGCCGTGTGGCCTACGAGCAGTACTTC. The chain couples TRBV28 to TRBJ2-7; TRBD1 is a possible D gene (6 bases). The germline gives CDR1 MDHEN, CDR2 SYDVKM. The ends were cut back, 2 bases at V and 2 bases at J, with 19 bases in the middle. There are 17 residues in the CDR3.

In this sample, this clonotype turned up a few times. CDR3 sequence reads: CASSQPGQGLREQYF. The CDR3 region has the DNA TGTGCCAGCAGCCAACCGGGACAGGGGTTGCGCGAGCAGTACTTC. The gene calls are TRBV4-2 and TRBJ2-7, with 10 bases fitting TRBD1. Trimming cost V 2 bases and J 6 bases; bases outside gene matches: 7. The germline V gene has CDR1 LGHNA and CDR2 YNFKEQ. The CDR3 spans 15 residues.